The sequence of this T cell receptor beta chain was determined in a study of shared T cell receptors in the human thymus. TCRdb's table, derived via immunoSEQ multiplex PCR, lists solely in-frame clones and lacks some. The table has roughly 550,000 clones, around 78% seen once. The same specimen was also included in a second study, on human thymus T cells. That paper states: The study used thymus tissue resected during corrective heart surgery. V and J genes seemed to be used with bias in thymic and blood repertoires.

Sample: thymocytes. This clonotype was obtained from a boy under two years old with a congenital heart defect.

The CDR3 coding sequence is TGTGCCAGCAGTTTAAAAGGACAGGGTACCGAGCAGTACTTC. Encoded protein: CASSLKGQGTEQYF. The chain uses TRBV27 and TRBJ2-7; 8 bases match TRBD1. J gave up 6 bases and V 2 bases, and 6 bases lay outside the gene matches. CDR1 and CDR2 from the germline V gene are MNHEY and SMNVEV (reference sequence). The CDR3 has 14 residues.